This TCR beta chain comes out of a study of somatic mutations in cytotoxic T cells in rheumatoid arthritis. Study information: T-cell populations stained with V beta antibodies were in some cases flow-sorted at nearly 100% purity, including V beta1+ cells that were sequenced for TCRB.

TCRdb's copy holds only in-frame clones and misses some; the assay was immunoSEQ multiplex PCR. The profile covers 2,000 to 3,000 clones, with roughly 80% appearing a single time and roughly 50% taken by the ten largest. Germline V gives CDR1 LNHDA, CDR2 SQIVND (reference sequence). Trimming removed 8 bases from V and 1 base from J, with 31 bases in between. CDR3 length: 20 amino acids. Magnetic beads with positive selection isolated CD4+ and CD8+ fractions, whose purity was verified by flow cytometry. The sequence came from a man aged 60 to 69 with rheumatoid arthritis. Sequenced: CD8+ T cells sorted from blood. This chain uses TRBV19 with TRBJ2-3; D possibly corresponds to TRBD2 (7 bases). The CDR3 DNA reads TGTGCCAGTTCTCGGGTCGGAGCTAGCGAGGGGGGGAAGGGCACAGATACGCAGTATTTT. Encoded protein: CASSRVGASEGGKGTDTQYF. Supplemented by reference TRBV19 and TRBJ2-3, the full variable domain reads DGGITQSPKYLFRKEGQNVTLSCEQNLNHDAMYWYRQDPGQGLRLIYYSQIVNDFQKGDIAEGYSVSREKKESFPLTVTSAQKNPTAFYLCASSRVGASEGGKGTDTQYFGPGTRLTVL.